This T cell receptor beta chain emerged from a study of OX40 agonist ivuxolimab in advanced cancers. The study in broad terms: Ivuxolimab, which targeted the costimulatory receptor OX40 (CD134), was an agonistic, fully human IgG2 monoclonal antibody. Intravenous ivuxolimab was administered to patients every 2 weeks at six dose levels: 0.01, 0.1, 0.3, 1.5, 3 and 10 mg/kg. Of the roughly 54 patients in dose escalation, approximately 20 had hepatocellular carcinoma, roughly 15 had melanoma, 9 had renal cell carcinoma and 9 had head and neck cancer. A male proportion of nearly 85% and a mean age of 60 years, ranging from 23 to 79, were recorded for the dose-escalation cohort. Prior anti-PD-1, anti-PD-L1 or anti-CTLA-4 therapy was permitted, and approximately 40% of dose-escalation patients had received checkpoint inhibitors. Partial responses occurred in three dose-escalation patients, of whom one had hepatocellular carcinoma and two had cutaneous melanoma. Peripheral TCRbeta sequencing aimed to test whether ivuxolimab altered TCR sequence diversity and caused clonal T-cell expansion. The paper describes the monotherapy dose-escalation part (N of about 52 patients) of the phase I trial of ivuxolimab. What the study reported, not specific to this receptor: After ivuxolimab, more expanded clones were found on average in CD8+ T cells than in CD4+ T cells. Low levels of normalized T-cell clonal expansion were also seen in some nonresponding patients. At doses of 0.1 to 3.0 mg/kg, clonal expansion of both CD4+ and CD8+ blood T cells was observed from baseline to week 6. Partial responders in the 0.1-3.0 mg/kg groups had among the lowest normalized peripheral clonal expansion, especially among CD8+ T cells. Antigen specificity was not determined for the clonally expanded peripheral T cells.

Genomic DNA was isolated from the sorted cells so that the TCRbeta CDR3 region could be sequenced. The immunoSEQ Assay was used to sequence the TCRbeta CDR3 regions. In TCRdb, the immuneACCESS table is reduced to in-frame sequences with V and J assigned. These tables do not hold every clone; where another copy was compared, an unresolved V gene accounts for under half, and the others remain unexplained. For this sample there are roughly 52,000 clones; approximately 84% appear just once. The ten largest make up about 1.2% of the sample. Of note for this clone: Its antigen has not been determined. No quality values exist for individual bases; no much larger clone is one base distant.

Patients with autoimmune disease history or receiving systemic immunosuppression were excluded from the trial. Peripheral blood for TCR sequencing was drawn from every dose cohort at baseline, at cycle 4 day 1 and at cycle 7 day 1. The samples were drawn from a first-in-human, open-label, multicenter phase I dose-escalation trial of ivuxolimab. The trial enrolled adults with locally advanced or metastatic head and neck squamous cell, hepatocellular, melanoma or renal cell carcinoma. Before TCR sequencing, CD4+ T cells and CD8+ T cells from peripheral blood were sorted into separate populations. From cysteine to phenylalanine, the CDR3 is 12 amino acids long. Left in the record is the CDR3 DNA by itself, 36 bases read in frame from the first base. The germline V gene specifies KGHSH as CDR1 and LQKENI as CDR2. V loses 2 bases of germline sequence and J loses 5 bases, and the interval between the two ends is 6 bases.

The receptor was isolated from an adult with an advanced solid tumor such as melanoma, head and neck, liver or kidney cancer. The starting material was CD4+ or CD8+ T cells sorted from blood, obtained in a trial of the OX40 agonist ivuxolimab. The sequence is built from TRBV18 and TRBJ1-1; no D segment can be confidently identified. The encoded CDR3 is CASSPAGTEAFF. The nucleotide sequence is given as TGTGCCAGCTCACCAGCCGGGACTGAAGCTTTCTTT.